The table lists the clone carrying this T cell receptor beta chain with many counts. Antigen: not known. The entry originates in a study of T-cell reconstitution after alpha-beta-depleted transplantation in children. During its preparation, the TCRbeta library received unique molecular identifiers. Each CDR3 protein is one row after TCRdb ran MiXCR on the PCR reads. The data contain around 300,000 distinct CDR3 sequences, about 7.3% of them singletons. Study conclusions and caveats: Newly produced T cells mostly provided counts and TCRbeta diversity after one year, as hyperexpanded clones declined. About two months after transplant, alpha-beta T cells reportedly came from several hundred expanded graft clones. Surviving recipient cells, namely T cells and thymic progenitors, were the source of high day-60 TCRbeta diversity in some patients.

Between the trimmed V and J ends, which lost 7 bases and 0 bases, there was a span of 17 bases. The CDR3 contains 16 residues. The germline V gene has CDR1 SEHNR and CDR2 FQNEAQ (reference sequence). Sequencing used peripheral blood, obtained 360 days after TCRalphabeta/CD19-depleted stem cell transplant. The source is a female patient aged 2 to 10 who had a stem cell transplant for Fanconi anemia, so the T cells may come from the graft donor. The J gene is TRBJ2-3, the V gene TRBV7-9; tentative D call: TRBD1 (6 bases). Here the CDR3 DNA reads TGTGCCAGCACCCCGCCCGGGACACTGAGCACAGATACGCAGTATTTT. Its translation is CASTPPGTLSTDTQYF.